The T cell receptor (beta chain) described here comes from a study of monozygotic twins with inflammatory bowel disease. Study observations and caveats: With others, IBD patients shared fewer clonotypes than healthy twins did, especially with disease activity. Among IBD patients, TCRbeta diversity (inverse Simpson) was lower than in healthy co-twins. For repertoire similarity, concordant twins did not differ from discordant twins, possibly because power was limited.

The CDR3 spans 17 residues. CDR1 and CDR2 (germline): SGHRS, YFSETQ. UMIs that had a 6-nucleotide sample barcode were put in using template switching. TCRdb re-called the 5' RACE reads, yielding one record per CDR3 amino acid sequence without DNA. This table lists just over 300,000 distinct CDR3 sequences. With regard to this clonotype: Its target is unknown.

Sequenced: blood. This chain connects TRBV5-1 to TRBJ2-2; lacking DNA, the TRBD1 call made by TCRdb goes unchecked. The sequence was obtained from a human donor with ulcerative colitis or Crohn's disease, or a healthy co-twin of an affected twin (not recorded which). CDR3 in amino acids: CASSLAPSQGAAGELFF.